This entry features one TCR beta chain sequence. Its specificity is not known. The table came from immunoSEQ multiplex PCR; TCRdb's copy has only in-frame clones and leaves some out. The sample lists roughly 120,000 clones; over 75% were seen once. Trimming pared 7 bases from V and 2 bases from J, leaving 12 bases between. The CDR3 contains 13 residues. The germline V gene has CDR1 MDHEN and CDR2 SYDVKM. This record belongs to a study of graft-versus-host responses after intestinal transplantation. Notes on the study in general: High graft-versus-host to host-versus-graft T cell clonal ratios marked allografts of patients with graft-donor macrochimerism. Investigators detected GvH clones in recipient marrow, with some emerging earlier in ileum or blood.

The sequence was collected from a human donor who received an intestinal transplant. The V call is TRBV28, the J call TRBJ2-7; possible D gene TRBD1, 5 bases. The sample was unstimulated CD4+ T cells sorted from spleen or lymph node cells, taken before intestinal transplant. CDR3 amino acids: CASTWGGAYEQYF. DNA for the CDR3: TGTGCCAGCACCTGGGGCGGAGCCTACGAGCAGTACTTC. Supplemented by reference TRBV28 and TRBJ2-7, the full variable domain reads DVKVTQSSRYLVKRTGEKVFLECVQDMDHENMFWYRQDPGLGLRLIYFSYDVKMKEKGDIPEGYSVSREKKERFSLILESASTNQTSMYLCASTWGGAYEQYFGPGTRLTVT.